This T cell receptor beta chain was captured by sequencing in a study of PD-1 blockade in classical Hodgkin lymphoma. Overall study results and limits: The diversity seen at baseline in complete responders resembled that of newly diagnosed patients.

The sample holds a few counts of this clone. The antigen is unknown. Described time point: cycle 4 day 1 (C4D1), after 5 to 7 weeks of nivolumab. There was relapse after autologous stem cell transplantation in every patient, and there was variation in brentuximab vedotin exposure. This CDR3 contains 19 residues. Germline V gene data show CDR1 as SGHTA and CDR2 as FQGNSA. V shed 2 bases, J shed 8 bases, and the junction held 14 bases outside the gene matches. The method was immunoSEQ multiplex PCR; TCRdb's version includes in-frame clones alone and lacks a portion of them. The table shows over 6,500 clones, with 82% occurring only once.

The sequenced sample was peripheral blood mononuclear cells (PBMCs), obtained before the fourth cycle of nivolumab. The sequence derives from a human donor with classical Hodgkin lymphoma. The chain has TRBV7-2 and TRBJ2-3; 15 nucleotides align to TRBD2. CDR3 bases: TGTGCCAGCAGCTTATCTACCGGGACTAGCGGGGGGTCCGCAGTTACGCAGTATTTT. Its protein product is CASSLSTGTSGGSAVTQYF. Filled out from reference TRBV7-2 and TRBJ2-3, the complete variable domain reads GAGVSQSPSNKVTEKGKDVELRCDPISGHTALYWYRQSLGQGLEFLIYFQGNSAPDKSGLPSDRFSAERTGGSVSTLTIQRTQQEDSAVYLCASSLSTGTSGGSAVTQYFGPGTRLTVL.